This T cell receptor beta chain came from a study of breast tumors, draining lymph nodes, adjacent tissues. Findings and caveats of the study: Tumors had less TCR diversity than lymph nodes, more than nontumor tissue. The lymph node origin of tumor T cells was framed as consistent with a hypothesis, not demonstrated. The data were judged consistent with most tumor T cells coming from lymph node and expanding in tumor. Luminal-like breast cancer showed significantly greater tumor-nontumor repertoire similarity than basal-like breast cancer did.

In this sample, this clonotype turned up many times. Antigen specificity is unknown. One entry per CDR3 protein results from TCRdb running MiXCR on the multiplex PCR reads. The repertoire holds about 230,000 distinct CDR3 sequences, with approximately 31% as singletons. The V end lost 1 base, the J end lost 1 base, and 10 bases lay between the germline ends. This CDR3 contains 15 residues. Germline V gives CDR1 SGHAT, CDR2 FQDESV (reference sequence). Samples came from axillary lymph nodes draining the breast cancer. Input material: axillary lymph node tissue. The chain uses TRBV11-1 and TRBJ1-1; D unresolved. This receptor was obtained from a female donor with breast cancer. Some clones in this sample may be carry-over from other donors' samples. CDR3 in amino acids: CASSLDVSGNTEAFF. CDR3 bases: TGTGCCAGCAGCTTAGACGTTTCGGGGAACACTGAAGCTTTCTTT.